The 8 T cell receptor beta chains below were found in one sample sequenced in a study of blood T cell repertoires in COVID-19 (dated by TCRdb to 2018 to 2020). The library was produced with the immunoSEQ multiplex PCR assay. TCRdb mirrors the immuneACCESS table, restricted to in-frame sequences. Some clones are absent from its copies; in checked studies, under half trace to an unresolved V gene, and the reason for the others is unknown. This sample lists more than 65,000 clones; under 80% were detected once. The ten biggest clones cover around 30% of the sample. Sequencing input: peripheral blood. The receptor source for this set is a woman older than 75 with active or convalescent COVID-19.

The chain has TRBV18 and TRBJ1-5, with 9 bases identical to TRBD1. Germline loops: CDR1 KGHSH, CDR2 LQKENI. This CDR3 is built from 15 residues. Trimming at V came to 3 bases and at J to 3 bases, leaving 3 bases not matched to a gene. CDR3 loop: CASSPRDRVNQPQHF. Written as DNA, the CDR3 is TGTGCCAGCTCACCCCGGGACAGGGTCAATCAGCCCCAGCATTTT. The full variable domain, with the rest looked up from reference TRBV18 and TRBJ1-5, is NAGVMQNPRHLVRRRGQEARLRCSPMKGHSHVYWYRQLPEEGLKFMVYLQKENIIDESGMPKERFSAEFPKEGPSILRIQQVVRGDSAAYFCASSPRDRVNQPQHFGDGTRLSIL.

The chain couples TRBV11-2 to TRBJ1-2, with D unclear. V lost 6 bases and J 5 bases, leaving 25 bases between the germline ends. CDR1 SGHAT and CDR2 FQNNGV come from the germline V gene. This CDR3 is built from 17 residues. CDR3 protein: CASSRLGLSGVGYGYTF. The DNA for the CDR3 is TGTGCCAGCAGTCGACTCGGACTCTCCGGGGTAGGGTATGGCTACACCTTC.

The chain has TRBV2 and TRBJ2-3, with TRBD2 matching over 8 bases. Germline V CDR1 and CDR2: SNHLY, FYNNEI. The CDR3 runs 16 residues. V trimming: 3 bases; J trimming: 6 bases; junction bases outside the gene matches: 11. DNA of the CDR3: TGTGCCAGCAGTGACGGGGCTAGCGGGCCTTGGGATACGCAGTATTTT. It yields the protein CASSDGASGPWDTQYF.

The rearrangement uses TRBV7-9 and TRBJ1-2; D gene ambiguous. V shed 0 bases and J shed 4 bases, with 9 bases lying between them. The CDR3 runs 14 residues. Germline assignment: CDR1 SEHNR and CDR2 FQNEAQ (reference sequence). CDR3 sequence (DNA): TGTGCCAGCAGCTTAGCAGCAACTTTCTATGGCTACACCTTC. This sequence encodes CASSLAATFYGYTF.

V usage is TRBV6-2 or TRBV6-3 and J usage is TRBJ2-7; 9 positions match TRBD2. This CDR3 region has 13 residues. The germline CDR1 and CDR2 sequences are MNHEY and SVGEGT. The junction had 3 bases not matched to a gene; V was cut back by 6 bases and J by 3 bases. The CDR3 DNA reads TGTGCCAGCAGCCTTAGCGGGGGCTACGAGCAGTACTTC. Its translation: CASSLSGGYEQYF.

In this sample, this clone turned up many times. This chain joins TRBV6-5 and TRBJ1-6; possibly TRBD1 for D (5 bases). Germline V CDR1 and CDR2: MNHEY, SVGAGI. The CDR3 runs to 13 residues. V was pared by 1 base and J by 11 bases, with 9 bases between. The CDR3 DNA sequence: TGTGCCAGCAGTTACTTGAAGGGGACACCCCTCCACTTT. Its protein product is CASSYLKGTPLHF.

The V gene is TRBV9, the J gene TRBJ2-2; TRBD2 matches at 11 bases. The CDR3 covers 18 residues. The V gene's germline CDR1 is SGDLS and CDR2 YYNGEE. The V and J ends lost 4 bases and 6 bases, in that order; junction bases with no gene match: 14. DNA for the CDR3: TGTGCCAGCAGCCCCTTCCAGGGTCTGACTAGCGGGGCCGGGGAGCTGTTTTTT. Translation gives CASSPFQGLTSGAGELFF.

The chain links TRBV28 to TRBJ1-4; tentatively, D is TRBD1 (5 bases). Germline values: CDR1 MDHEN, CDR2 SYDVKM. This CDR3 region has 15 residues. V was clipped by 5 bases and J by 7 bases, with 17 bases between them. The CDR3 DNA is TGTGCCAGCAGTGGGGGGGACGGTATAGGTGAAAAACTGTTTTTT. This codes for CASSGGDGIGEKLFF.